One and the same sample provided the 21 T cell receptor beta chains below, sequenced in a study of blood T cell repertoires in COVID-19. Using immunoSEQ multiplex PCR, the repertoire was profiled, and TCRdb retains in-frame clones only, with some absent. The sample carries 200,000 to 300,000 clones, approximately 86% recorded once. The sample was peripheral blood. All receptors come from a young man with active or convalescent COVID-19.

The V and J genes are TRBV4-3 and TRBJ1-5; D possibly corresponds to TRBD1 (5 bases). This CDR3 spans 15 amino acids. Per the germline V gene, CDR1 is LGHNA and CDR2 is YSLEER. Trimming cost V 0 bases and J 5 bases, with 11 bases left between them. The DNA for the CDR3 is TGCGCCAGCAGCCAAGACCCCAGGGCGCATCAGCCCCAGCATTTT. Protein sequence: CASSQDPRAHQPQHF.

The chain couples TRBV14 to TRBJ1-3, with D unresolved. The germline V gene has CDR1 SGHDN and CDR2 FVKESK. This CDR3 region has 15 residues. Between the trimmed V and J ends, which lost 1 base and 0 bases, there was a span of 7 bases. CDR3 loop: CASSQAQLSGNTIYF. The CDR3, as DNA: TGTGCCAGCAGCCAAGCACAGCTCTCTGGAAACACCATATATTTT.

This clone was recorded once. This chain connects TRBV2 to TRBJ1-4; TRBD1 agrees at 9 bases. Germline V gene data show CDR1 as SNHLY and CDR2 as FYNNEI. The CDR3 is 14 amino acids. Trimming at V came to 5 bases and at J to 7 bases, leaving 5 bases not matched to a gene. The CDR3 bases are TGTGCCAGCAGTACCGGGACAGGGCCTGAAAAACTGTTTTTT. Translating gives CASSTGTGPEKLFF.

The gene calls are TRBV3-1 (or the pseudogene TRBV3-2) and TRBJ1-1, with a tentative D call TRBD1 (5 bases). CDR1 is LGHDT, CDR2 YNNKEL, per germline (reference sequence). The CDR3 extends over 14 amino acids. The ends were cut back, 5 bases at V and 1 base at J, with 11 bases in the middle. The CDR3 DNA sequence: TGTGCCAGCAGCGATGTCGGGGGGAACACTGAAGCTTTCTTT. It is translated as CASSDVGGNTEAFF.

This clone was picked up one time. The genes are TRBV27 and TRBJ1-2; 10 bases are a match to TRBD1. The CDR3 sequence is 16 residues long. CDR1 is MNHEY and CDR2 is SMNVEV in the germline V gene (reference sequence). J was trimmed by 1 base and V by 8 bases; bases with no gene match: 10. CDR3 residues: CASPSTGTGDNYGYTF. The DNA of the CDR3 is TGTGCCAGCCCCTCAACCGGGACAGGGGATAACTATGGCTACACCTTC.

The chain combines TRBV19 with TRBJ1-1; D possibly corresponds to TRBD1 (5 bases). Germline loops: CDR1 LNHDA, CDR2 SQIVND (reference sequence). The CDR3 has 13 residues. V shed 4 bases and J shed 2 bases, with 8 bases lying between them. The CDR3 bases are TGTGCCAGTAGTACGGACACCAACACTGAAGCTTTCTTT. Translated: CASSTDTNTEAFF.

The count of this clone is one. The chain links TRBV4-3 to TRBJ1-2; D unresolved. V lost 0 bases to trimming and J lost 2 bases, with 10 bases between them. The germline V gene has CDR1 LGHNA and CDR2 YSLEER. The CDR3 extends over 15 amino acids. The chain's CDR3 is CASSQDGSPNYGYTF. Here the CDR3 DNA reads TGCGCCAGCAGCCAAGACGGGAGTCCCAACTATGGCTACACCTTC.

CDR3 amino acids: CASSLGPAGGQYEQYF. CDR3 DNA: TGTGCCAGCAGCTTGGGCCCAGCGGGGGGCCAGTACGAGCAGTACTTC. This sequence joins TRBV5-6 and TRBJ2-7, with TRBD2 matching over 9 bases. V shed 0 bases, J shed 4 bases, and the junction held 8 bases outside the gene matches. Germline V gives CDR1 SGHDT, CDR2 YYEEEE. The CDR3 consists of 16 residues. Full variable domain (missing parts from reference TRBV5-6 and TRBJ2-7): DAGVTQSPTHLIKTRGQQVTLRCSPKSGHDTVSWYQQALGQGPQFIFQYYEEEERQRGNFPDRFSGHQFPNYSSELNVNALLLGDSALYLCASSLGPAGGQYEQYFGPGTRLTVT.

CDR3 in amino acids: CASSIPAGEYYGYTF. The DNA for the CDR3 is TGTGCCAGTAGTATACCGGCCGGAGAGTACTATGGCTACACCTTC. V usage is TRBV19 and J usage is TRBJ1-2; D is unresolved. V was shortened by 2 bases and J by 3 bases, with 13 bases between the two germline ends. The length of the CDR3 is 15 residues. Looked up from germline, CDR1 is LNHDA and CDR2 is SQIVND (reference sequence).

A word on this clone: This sample also contains other DNA sequences that code for the same CDR3. J is TRBJ2-1 and V is TRBV9; 10 bases line up with TRBD2. J was trimmed by 3 bases and V by 2 bases; bases with no gene match: 2. The CDR3 extends over 15 amino acids. CDR1 SGDLS and CDR2 YYNGEE come from the germline V gene. The CDR3 spells CASSVSGGHYNEQFF. CDR3 in DNA: TGTGCCAGCAGCGTTAGCGGGGGGCACTACAATGAGCAGTTCTTC.

V and J are TRBV7-6 and TRBJ2-1; a weak D match, TRBD2 (5 bases). Looked up from germline, CDR1 is SGHVS and CDR2 is FNYEAQ. V was trimmed by 4 bases and J by 0 bases, leaving 10 bases between them. The CDR3 is 15 amino acids. The CDR3 spells CASSSTGSSYNEQFF. The CDR3, as DNA: TGTGCCAGCAGCTCTACTGGGAGCTCCTACAATGAGCAGTTCTTC.

This clone was counted once. The chain's CDR3 is CASSLGLSEAFF. The CDR3, as DNA: TGTGCCAGCAGCTTGGGTCTATCTGAAGCTTTCTTT. The chain is built from TRBV5-6 and TRBJ1-1; D is unresolved. Germline CDR1 is SGHDT and CDR2 is YYEEEE. The ends were cut back, 0 bases at V and 6 bases at J, with 6 bases in the middle. This CDR3 spans 12 amino acids.

The V call is TRBV6-5, the J call TRBJ2-1; 8 bases are a match to TRBD2. The CDR3 has 14 residues. The germline CDR1 and CDR2 sequences are MNHEY and SVGAGI. V lost 10 bases, J lost 3 bases, and 8 bases stayed unmatched. This chain's CDR3 is CATAGGTNYNEQFF. CDR3 in DNA: TGTGCCACCGCGGGGGGTACTAACTACAATGAGCAGTTCTTC.

This rearrangement joins TRBV29-1 to TRBJ1-5, with TRBD1 matching over 7 bases. Losses at the gene ends were 1 base for V and 2 bases for J; bases not matched to a gene: 5. This CDR3 is built from 15 residues. Germline V gives CDR1 SQVTM, CDR2 ANQGSEA. CDR3: CSVEVTGEGNQPQHF. CDR3 DNA: TGCAGCGTTGAAGTTACAGGGGAGGGCAATCAGCCCCAGCATTTT.

The gene calls are TRBV12-3 or TRBV12-4 and TRBJ1-1, with D uncertain. This CDR3 is built from 13 residues. Between the trimmed V and J ends, which lost 7 bases and 1 base, there was a span of 10 bases. The CDR3 DNA follows: TGTGCCAGCAACCCTGTCGGGAACACTGAAGCTTTCTTT. Amino acid sequence: CASNPVGNTEAFF.

This CDR3 is CASSGQAVTEAFF. The CDR3 nucleotides are TGTGCCAGCAGCGGACAGGCGGTTACTGAAGCTTTCTTT. The V gene is TRBV5-4, the J gene TRBJ1-1; 7 bases match TRBD1. V was clipped by 4 bases and J by 5 bases; unmatched bases: 5. The CDR3 spans 13 residues. Germline V gene sequence: CDR1 SGHNT, CDR2 YYREEE (reference sequence).

V and J are TRBV5-6 and TRBJ1-2; no firm D call. The V gene lost 4 bases and the J gene lost 8 bases, with 21 bases spanning the gap. This CDR3 is 15 amino acids long. In germline, CDR1 is SGHDT, CDR2 YYEEEE. The CDR3 here is CASSRPRETQYGYTF. CDR3 in DNA: TGTGCCAGCAGCCGTCCCCGGGAGACACAATACGGCTACACCTTC. The full variable domain, completed using reference TRBV5-6 and TRBJ1-2, is DAGVTQSPTHLIKTRGQQVTLRCSPKSGHDTVSWYQQALGQGPQFIFQYYEEEERQRGNFPDRFSGHQFPNYSSELNVNALLLGDSALYLCASSRPRETQYGYTFGSGTRLTVV.

The rearrangement uses TRBV27 and TRBJ2-7; 9 bases align to TRBD2. Germline values: CDR1 MNHEY, CDR2 SMNVEV (reference sequence). With 10 bases clipped from V and 2 bases from J, the junction kept 6 bases outside the gene matches. The CDR3 totals 13 residues. The CDR3 coding sequence is TGTGCCACCCGACTAGCGGCTACCTACGAGCAGTACTTC. Amino acids: CATRLAATYEQYF.

J is TRBJ2-7 and V is TRBV5-4; 11 nucleotides line up with TRBD2. Trimming at V came to 0 bases and at J to 4 bases, leaving 9 bases not matched to a gene. This CDR3 has 17 residues. Per the germline V gene, CDR1 is SGHNT and CDR2 is YYREEE (reference sequence). CDR3 nucleotide sequence: TGTGCCAGCAGCTTGGGGCTAGCGGGGGGATCGGGGTACGAGCAGTACTTC. Its protein is CASSLGLAGGSGYEQYF. Supplemented by reference TRBV5-4 and TRBJ2-7, the full variable domain reads ETGVTQSPTHLIKTRGQQVTLRCSSQSGHNTVSWYQQALGQGPQFIFQYYREEENGRGNFPPRFSGLQFPNYSSELNVNALELDDSALYLCASSLGLAGGSGYEQYFGPGTRLTVT.

The chain joins TRBV9 to TRBJ2-7; D gene ambiguous. In germline, CDR1 is SGDLS, CDR2 YYNGEE. Trimming pared 1 base from V and 8 bases from J, leaving 13 bases between. CDR3 length equals 13 residues. CDR3 region: CASSVTPLAKQYF. The CDR3 nucleotides are TGTGCCAGCAGCGTAACCCCGTTAGCAAAGCAGTACTTC. The whole variable domain, remainder taken from reference TRBV9 and TRBJ2-7, is DSGVTQTPKHLITATGQRVTLRCSPRSGDLSVYWYQQSLDQGLQFLIQYYNGEERAKGNILERFSAQQFPDLHSELNLSSLELGDSALYFCASSVTPLAKQYFGPGTRLTVT.

The chain joins TRBV21-1 to TRBJ2-7; the D call in the table, TRBD1, was not verified against the DNA. TRBV21-1 is reported as a pseudogene. The CDR3 spans 15 residues. The CDR3 loop is CASSKWTGRFYEQYF. CDR3 coding DNA: TGTGCCAGCAGCAAATGGACAGGGAGGTTCTACGAGCAGTACTTC.